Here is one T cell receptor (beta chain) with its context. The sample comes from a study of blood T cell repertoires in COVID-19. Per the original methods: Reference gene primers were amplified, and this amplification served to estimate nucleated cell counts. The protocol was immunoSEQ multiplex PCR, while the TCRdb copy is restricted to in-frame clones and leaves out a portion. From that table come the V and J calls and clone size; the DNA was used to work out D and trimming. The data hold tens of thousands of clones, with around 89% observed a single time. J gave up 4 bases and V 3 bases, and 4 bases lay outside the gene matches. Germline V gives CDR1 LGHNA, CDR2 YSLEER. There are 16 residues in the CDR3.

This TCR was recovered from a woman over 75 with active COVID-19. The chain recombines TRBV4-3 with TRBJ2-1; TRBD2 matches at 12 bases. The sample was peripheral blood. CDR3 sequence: CASSHFGTSGYNEQFF. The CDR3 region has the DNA TGCGCCAGCAGCCACTTCGGGACTAGCGGGTACAATGAGCAGTTCTTC.